The 21 T cell receptor beta chains presented below share a single source sample, sequenced in a study of cytomegalovirus exposure and HLA in healthy donors (dated by TCRdb to between 2016 and 2019). Library method: the immunoSEQ multiplex PCR assay. For the multiplex PCR, a mixture combining 60 forward primers for TCR Vbeta segments and 13 reverse primers for TCR Jbeta segments was used. The immuneACCESS repertoire file appears here via TCRdb, limited to in-frame rearrangements. These files lack a portion of the clones; in checked studies, under half of the deficit traces to unresolved V genes, and the cause of the others is not known. For this sample there are 24,000 or so clones; roughly 73% appear just once. Jointly, the top ten make up approximately 4.9% of the sample. Sequenced input: PBMCs. All receptors come from a male donor in good health and CMV-seronegative.

This clone was seen only a few times. The chain carries TRBV28 and TRBJ2-5, with 14 bases matching TRBD2. Germline V lookup: CDR1 MDHEN, CDR2 SYDVKM. The V and J ends lost 5 bases and 4 bases, in that order; junction bases with no gene match: 9. This CDR3 has 17 amino acids. The CDR3 coding sequence is TGTGCCAGCAGTCGAGGGACTAGCGGGGGTGGTGTAGAGACCCAGTACTTC. Translation gives CASSRGTSGGGVETQYF.

CDR3 region: CASSSGLAGGTGELFF. The CDR3 DNA reads as TGCGCCAGCAGCTCGGGACTAGCGGGAGGAACCGGGGAGCTGTTTTTT. This chain joins TRBV5-1 and TRBJ2-2; TRBD2 matches at 15 bases. The CDR3 covers 16 residues. J was trimmed by 5 bases and V by 3 bases; bases with no gene match: 2. Germline CDR1 reads SGHRS; CDR2 reads YFSETQ.

This sequence joins TRBV28 and TRBJ1-1; possibly TRBD1 for D (6 bases). The germline V and J ends were trimmed by 3 bases and 2 bases, with 13 bases remaining between them. The CDR3 spans 15 residues. CDR1 is MDHEN and CDR2 is SYDVKM in the germline V gene. DNA of the CDR3: TGTGCCAGCAGTTTCATGGGGGCGCGTAACACTGAAGCTTTCTTT. Amino acids: CASSFMGARNTEAFF.

The chain employs TRBV9 and TRBJ2-3; D possibly corresponds to TRBD2 (6 bases). Germline assignment: CDR1 SGDLS and CDR2 YYNGEE. The CDR3 spans 16 residues. V shed 0 bases and J shed 1 base, with 12 bases lying between them. The CDR3 loop reads CASSVGVSGGTDTQYF. CDR3 nucleotides: TGTGCCAGCAGCGTAGGAGTGTCGGGGGGCACAGATACGCAGTATTTT.

The chain has TRBV9 and TRBJ2-7; D is perhaps TRBD2 (6 bases). V was pared by 2 bases and J by 1 base, with 13 bases between. This CDR3 has 15 amino acids. Germline V gene data show CDR1 as SGDLS and CDR2 as YYNGEE. The CDR3 coding sequence is TGTGCCAGCAGCGTGGGAGGCGACGGTTCCTACGAGCAGTACTTC. As protein: CASSVGGDGSYEQYF. Using reference TRBV9 and TRBJ2-7 for the parts outside the CDR3, the full variable domain is DSGVTQTPKHLITATGQRVTLRCSPRSGDLSVYWYQQSLDQGLQFLIQYYNGEERAKGNILERFSAQQFPDLHSELNLSSLELGDSALYFCASSVGGDGSYEQYFGPGTRLTVT.

This chain connects TRBV11-1 to TRBJ1-2, with D perhaps TRBD1 (5 bases). The CDR3 is 16 amino acids. The germline V gene encodes CDR1 SGHAT and CDR2 FQDESV (reference sequence). The V and J ends lost 5 bases and 0 bases respectively, with 16 bases between them. In DNA, the CDR3 is TGTGCCAGCAGCCCCTTCGGTTGGGACTCTAACTATGGCTACACCTTC. It specifies CASSPFGWDSNYGYTF.

This clone was found once. The chain uses TRBV10-3 and TRBJ2-1; a possible D gene is TRBD2 (7 bases). The CDR3 extends over 20 amino acids. Germline CDR1 ENHRY, CDR2 SYGVKD. Trimming took off 6 bases at V and 9 bases at J, with 36 bases between the two ends. In DNA form, the CDR3 reads TGTGCCATCAGCGATTGGGGGGGGCCTTTTACTCAACCACGTCTCAGTGAGCAGTTCTTC. Its protein is CAISDWGGPFTQPRLSEQFF.

The V and J genes are TRBV5-1 and TRBJ1-2; D is possibly TRBD1 (5 bases). The germline V gene encodes CDR1 SGHRS and CDR2 YFSETQ. With 0 bases removed from V and 4 bases from J, the gap between germline ends came to 13 bases. The CDR3 totals 15 residues. The CDR3 here is CASSLAQGLGYGYTF. The CDR3 bases are TGCGCCAGCAGCTTGGCGCAGGGCCTGGGCTATGGCTACACCTTC. Using reference TRBV5-1 and TRBJ1-2 for the parts outside the CDR3, the full variable domain is KAGVTQTPRYLIKTRGQQVTLSCSPISGHRSVSWYQQTPGQGLQFLFEYFSETQRNKGNFPGRFSGRQFSNSRSEMNVSTLELGDSALYLCASSLAQGLGYGYTFGSGTRLTVV.

The chain employs TRBV6-5 and TRBJ1-2, with D possibly matching TRBD1 (5 bases). The germline V and J ends were trimmed by 0 bases and 0 bases, with 11 bases remaining between them. The CDR3 runs 16 residues. The germline CDR1 and CDR2 sequences are MNHEY and SVGAGI. CDR3 nucleotides: TGTGCCAGCAGTTACTCTGCGGGGGTAGCTAACTATGGCTACACCTTC. It codes for CASSYSAGVANYGYTF.

The gene calls are TRBV19 and TRBJ1-1; 8 nucleotides match TRBD1. The germline CDR1 and CDR2 sequences are LNHDA and SQIVND (reference sequence). The CDR3 sequence is 14 residues long. The ends lost 2 bases at V and 1 base at J; junction bases unmatched: 0. The CDR3 here is CASSITGGNTEAFF. The CDR3 DNA sequence: TGTGCCAGTAGTATAACAGGGGGGAACACTGAAGCTTTCTTT.

This rearrangement joins TRBV1 to TRBJ2-7; no check of the table's D call, TRBD2, against the DNA was made. TRBV1 is an annotated pseudogene. The length of the CDR3 is 12 residues. CDR3 region: CTSGAGPYEQYF. As DNA, the CDR3 is TGCACCAGCGGAGCGGGACCCTACGAGCAGTACTTC.

CDR3 in amino acids: CASTQGGSGANVLTF. CDR3 sequence (DNA): TGTGCCAGCACACAGGGGGGCTCTGGGGCCAACGTCCTGACTTTC. The rearrangement joins TRBV7-3 to TRBJ2-6; 8 bases fit TRBD1. The V segment lost 7 bases and the J segment 0 bases; nucleotides outside the gene matches: 2. This CDR3 is built from 15 residues. Looked up from germline, CDR1 is SGHTA and CDR2 is FQGTGA.

This clone was counted between two and nine times. CDR3 nucleotides: TGTGCCAGCAGTCAACTAGCGGGGGTAAGCACAGATACGCAGTATTTT. Its protein is CASSQLAGVSTDTQYF. The chain uses TRBV27 and TRBJ2-3, with TRBD2 identical over 11 bases. The CDR3 length is 16 residues. The ends lost 5 bases at V and 0 bases at J; junction bases unmatched: 4. Germline loops: CDR1 MNHEY, CDR2 SMNVEV (reference sequence).

V gene TRBV6-4 combines with J gene TRBJ2-3; 10 positions match TRBD2. In germline, CDR1 is MRHNA, CDR2 SNTAGT. The CDR3 totals 17 residues. V shed 3 bases and J 3 bases; nucleotides not matched to a gene: 9. CDR3 loop: CASSEAAGGRGTDTQYF. The CDR3 DNA follows: TGTGCCAGCAGTGAGGCAGCGGGGGGGCGAGGGACAGATACGCAGTATTTT.

V and J are TRBV6-1 and TRBJ1-2, with 9 bases aligning to TRBD1. The germline CDR1 and CDR2 sequences are MNHNS and SASEGT. The CDR3 length is 18 residues. J was trimmed by 4 bases and V by 1 base; bases with no gene match: 13. CDR3 DNA sequence: TGTGCCAGCAGTGAAGGCGGACAGGGGTGGGCCTCCTTCTATGGCTACACCTTC. Protein sequence: CASSEGGQGWASFYGYTF.

The chain is built from TRBV7-2 and TRBJ2-7; 11 bases fit TRBD2. In germline, CDR1 is SGHTA, CDR2 FQGNSA. The V gene end was trimmed by 2 bases and the J gene end by 2 bases; junction bases not matched to a gene: 11. The CDR3 sequence is 18 residues long. This chain's CDR3 is CASSLLAGGPTQTYEQYF. Written as DNA, the CDR3 is TGTGCCAGCAGCTTATTAGCGGGAGGGCCTACTCAAACCTACGAGCAGTACTTC.

V gene TRBV19 combines with J gene TRBJ2-1, with 10 bases identical to TRBD2. Germline V gene sequence: CDR1 LNHDA, CDR2 SQIVND (reference sequence). This CDR3 region has 13 residues. V lost 7 bases to trimming and J lost 8 bases; unmatched junction nucleotides: 5. The CDR3 here is CASNERGGYEQFF. Written as DNA, the CDR3 is TGTGCCAGTAACGAGCGGGGGGGCTATGAGCAGTTCTTC.

V usage is TRBV4-2 and J usage is TRBJ1-1, with TRBD1 as a possible D gene (5 bases). The CDR3 is 20 amino acids. Germline V CDR1 and CDR2: LGHNA, YNFKEQ. Trimming removed 0 bases from V and 0 bases from J, with 23 bases in between. CDR3 bases: TGTGCCAGCAGCCAAGAATGGGGCGGTACCTTCGTCTTCATGAACACTGAAGCTTTCTTT. Protein sequence: CASSQEWGGTFVFMNTEAFF.

The gene calls are TRBV4-2 and TRBJ2-3, with unresolved D. V lost 1 base to trimming and J lost 3 bases, with 14 bases between them. The CDR3 spans 16 residues. Germline lookup yields CDR1 LGHNA and CDR2 YNFKEQ. The CDR3 protein is CASSQVASTVTDTQYF. The CDR3 region has the DNA TGTGCCAGCAGCCAAGTCGCTAGTACGGTAACAGATACGCAGTATTTT.

The chain employs TRBV28 and TRBJ2-1; tentatively, D is TRBD1 (6 bases). Between the trimmed V and J ends, which lost 5 bases and 2 bases, there was a span of 13 bases. Germline assignment: CDR1 MDHEN and CDR2 SYDVKM. This CDR3 is 15 amino acids long. The CDR3 nucleotides are TGTGCCAGCAGTCAGGGGTTGGGGGCCTACAATGAGCAGTTCTTC. This translates into CASSQGLGAYNEQFF. Using reference TRBV28 and TRBJ2-1 for the parts outside the CDR3, the full variable domain is DVKVTQSSRYLVKRTGEKVFLECVQDMDHENMFWYRQDPGLGLRLIYFSYDVKMKEKGDIPEGYSVSREKKERFSLILESASTNQTSMYLCASSQGLGAYNEQFFGPGTRLTVL.

The chain employs TRBV19 and TRBJ2-2; D unresolved. Germline V lookup: CDR1 LNHDA, CDR2 SQIVND (reference sequence). V gave up 3 bases and J gave up 9 bases, with 8 bases separating them. The CDR3 has 12 residues. The CDR3 DNA follows: TGTGCCAGTAGTATCTGGCCCCGGGAGCTGTTTTTT. It is translated as CASSIWPRELFF. Using reference TRBV19 and TRBJ2-2 for the parts outside the CDR3, the full variable domain is DGGITQSPKYLFRKEGQNVTLSCEQNLNHDAMYWYRQDPGQGLRLIYYSQIVNDFQKGDIAEGYSVSREKKESFPLTVTSAQKNPTAFYLCASSIWPRELFFGEGSRLTVL.